This TCR beta chain was captured in a study of cytomegalovirus exposure and HLA in healthy donors. Study-wide context: Early on, a data release was issued that held about 85 million unique TCRs from HLA-typed donors.

Remarks on this clone: No antigen is known for it.

Broader study findings: Previously analyzed data showed that most TCR beta V segments were productive at a frequency of about 87% or about 30%. For cytomegalovirus status, the classifier reportedly gave diagnoses with high specificity and sensitivity.

Researchers ran the PCR with 60 Vbeta and 13 Jbeta primers. Repertoires were generated with immunoSEQ multiplex PCR, while TCRdb's copy carries only in-frame clones and drops some. The repertoire holds some 220,000 clones, with approximately 85% as singletons. V was clipped by 4 bases and J by 0 bases, with 9 bases between them. Germline CDR1 and CDR2: SGHTA and FQGTGA. The CDR3 sequence is 14 residues long. This TCR derives from a girl aged 2 to 9 in good health and CMV-seronegative. Sequencing input: PBMCs. The chain carries TRBV7-3 and TRBJ1-1; D is unresolved. The CDR3 region is CASSSRGVNTEAFF. CDR3 DNA sequence: TGTGCCAGCAGCTCCCGGGGAGTGAACACTGAAGCTTTCTTT.